This section outlines one T cell receptor (beta chain) sequence together with its context. Its antigen is undetermined. The entry originates in a study of T cell responses to AZD1222 COVID-19 vaccine. Study-wide results and limits: Clonal diversity was possibly underestimated, and white British individuals and females predominated among donors. Compared with day 0, the breadth and depth of the Spike-specific TCR repertoire rose significantly after two doses of AZD1222. Repertoires were sampled only after the peak T cell response. Vaccine-associated CD4 TCRs ranged over spike, dominating at 160-218 and 743-854.

Repertoires were generated with immunoSEQ multiplex PCR, while TCRdb's copy carries only in-frame clones and drops some. The sample has about 67,000 clones; around four fifths are singletons. CDR3 length equals 13 residues. V shed 7 bases and J shed 0 bases, with 12 bases lying between them. CDR1 and CDR2 from the germline V gene are SQVTM and ANQGSEA. The material was peripheral blood, obtained 28 days after the second AZD1222 dose. The TCR sequence derives from an adult who received the AZD1222 COVID-19 vaccine. This chain connects TRBV29-1 to TRBJ1-1; D ambiguous. The CDR3 DNA reads TGCAGCGGTCTCCGGGAGGTGAACACTGAAGCTTTCTTT. This translates into CSGLREVNTEAFF.